This T cell receptor beta chain derives from a study of regulatory T cells in long-lasting Graves disease. Study-level background: It was over 5 years of antithyroid drugs, with positive TSH receptor antibodies, that meant persistent Graves' disease.

Germline lookup yields CDR1 LNHDA and CDR2 SQIVND (reference sequence). This CDR3 region has 15 residues. The V end was cut by 6 bases, the J end by 4 bases, with 16 bases between. The time point is: persistent/refractory GD, antithyroid drugs over 5 years with positive TRAb. Extracted RNA from PBMCs served as the source of the TCR library. Sequencing libraries for TCR beta were prepared with iRepertoire HTBI primers and Arm-PCR of CDR3 regions. TCRdb redid the calling of the multiplex PCR reads with MiXCR, one entry per CDR3 protein. Here the sample spans some 370,000 distinct CDR3 sequences, around 21% being singletons.

The chain is built from TRBV19 and TRBJ1-5; unclear D gene. Sequences were derived from peripheral blood mononuclear cells (PBMCs), sampled when the disease was refractory, from a patient treated with antithyroid drugs. The sequence was collected from a female donor with Graves disease. The CDR3 loop reads CASSQTGSPNQPQHF. The CDR3 DNA is TGTGCCAGTAGCCAAACCGGGAGCCCGAATCAGCCCCAGCATTTT.